This is a list of T cell receptor beta chains from one sample in a study of blood T cell repertoires in COVID-19. Libraries were prepared by immunoSEQ multiplex PCR; TCRdb keeps only in-frame clonotypes and omits some of them. Of 150,000 to 200,000 clones detected, around 93% appear once; the ten largest clones hold roughly 4.4%. Sequenced: peripheral blood. The receptors derive from a woman between 50 and 59 years old with acute or convalescent COVID-19. Each CDR3 is given with its conserved first and last residue. The D gene is left open where the match is weak. Size tells how often a clone was seen (once, few, many) or the class of an expanded clone, and some rows leave it out.

size	J	V	D	DNA	CDR3
-	TRBJ1-5	TRBV7-2	-	TGTGCCAGCAGCTTGAACCTACAGGGATACCAGCCCCAGCATTTT	CASSLNLQGYQPQHF
once	TRBJ2-7	TRBV13	TRBD1	TGTGCCAGCAGCTTAGGGGGACAGGGCTCCTACGAGCAGTACTTC	CASSLGGQGSYEQYF
once	TRBJ2-1	TRBV28	-	TGTGCCAGCTCATTCCCGGGTGAGCAGTTCTTC	CASSFPGEQFF
once	TRBJ2-7	TRBV12-3/TRBV12-4	-	TGTGCCAGCAGTTTATTCCAGGTCTACGAGCAGTACTTC	CASSLFQVYEQYF
-	TRBJ2-7	TRBV11-2	-	TGTGCCAGCAGCTTAGAAATAGGACTTACCTCCCGCAAGCAGTACTTC	CASSLEIGLTSRKQYF
once	TRBJ2-1	TRBV19	-	TGTGCCAGTAGTATGGAAATAGCGGACTACAATGAGCAGTTCTTC	CASSMEIADYNEQFF
-	TRBJ1-4	TRBV2	TRBD1	TGTGCCAGCAGAAACCCCCGACAGGGAGGTGAAAAACTGTTTTTT	CASRNPRQGGEKLFF
-	TRBJ2-7	TRBV3-1/TRBV3-2	TRBD1	TGTGCCAGCAGCCTGGGCCCAGGACAGGGCTCCTACGAGCAGTACTTC	CASSLGPGQGSYEQYF
-	TRBJ1-5	TRBV6-5	-	TGTGCCAGCAGGGCAGGGGACGATCAGCCCCAGCATTTT	CASRAGDDQPQHF
-	TRBJ1-5	TRBV18	-	TGTGCCAGCTCACCTGACAGGCCAGATCAGCCCCAGCATTTT	CASSPDRPDQPQHF